The rows below give T cell receptor beta chains drawn from one sample of a study of blood T cell repertoires in COVID-19. Sequencing used immunoSEQ multiplex PCR; TCRdb keeps in-frame clones, though not all of them. The sample yields over 95,000 clones, roughly 84% seen once. Sequences were obtained from peripheral blood. The receptors were gathered from a woman aged 70 to 79 who had recovered from COVID-19. Both conserved end residues are part of each CDR3. Size tells how often a clone was seen (once, few, many) or the class of an expanded clone, and some rows leave it out.

.,TRBJ1-4,TRBV18,CASSQSATNEKLFF
.,TRBJ2-1,TRBV19,CASSKGGQGTYNEQFF
.,TRBJ2-7,TRBV4-2,CASSREAGPYEQYF
.,TRBJ1-1,TRBV14,CASSGGDTEAFF
.,TRBJ2-2,TRBV7-2,CASSLDGRGTGELFF
.,TRBJ1-6,TRBV5-4,CASPIGQGARPLHF
.,TRBJ1-3,TRBV4-3,CASSQDGTGPSGNTIYF
once,TRBJ2-3,TRBV7-2,CASSDASRTDTQYF
few,TRBJ1-6,TRBV18,CASSPSGDRNSPLHF
.,TRBJ2-1,TRBV11-2,CASTGDRAYNEQFF
few,TRBJ1-5,TRBV7-2,CASSLEDRRPQHF
once,TRBJ2-2,TRBV19,CASSIKGGPSTGELFF
.,TRBJ1-1,TRBV6-4,CASRKTGGRTEAFF
.,TRBJ1-4,TRBV9,CASSVGDRGFKLFF
.,TRBJ2-2,TRBV5-4,CASSLERGGELFF
.,TRBJ2-4,TRBV12-3/TRBV12-4,CASSIAKNIQYF
.,TRBJ2-7,TRBV27,CASSLIMGGTGADEQYF
.,TRBJ2-5,TRBV28,CAGRLAGTETQYF
.,TRBJ2-5,TRBV20-1,CSASGVAGKETQYF
once,TRBJ2-7,TRBV7-9,CASSHSLGTGSYEQYF